Below are 3 T cell receptor beta chains sequenced from a single sample in a study of T cells in Graves' hyperthyroidism and ophthalmopathy. Authors of the study amplified TCR beta CDR3 regions from RNA transcripts. TCR CDR3 regions were first amplified by RT-PCR with HTBI primers. TCRdb recomputed calls from the multiplex PCR reads with MiXCR, one row per CDR3 protein. The data show around 420,000 distinct CDR3 sequences, approximately 14% seen once. Sequenced input: blood. These receptors all stem from a woman younger than 30 with Graves' hyperthyroidism.

The sample holds a few counts of this clonotype. The V and J genes are TRBV4-1 and TRBJ1-1, with D hard to call. The V gene lost 1 base and the J gene lost 1 base, with 16 bases spanning the gap. There are 17 residues in the CDR3. The germline gives CDR1 MGHRA, CDR2 YSYEKL. The CDR3 DNA follows: TGCGCCAGCAGCCAAGGGATTGCGGTCAGGAGGAACACTGAAGCTTTCTTT. This codes for CASSQGIAVRRNTEAFF.

This clonotype was observed at least ten times. The V gene is TRBV5-1, the J gene TRBJ2-7, with TRBD1 matching over 9 bases. Per the germline V gene, CDR1 is SGHRS and CDR2 is YFSETQ. The trim removed 0 bases at V and 6 bases at J, leaving 4 bases unmatched. This CDR3 is 14 amino acids long. The CDR3 coding sequence is TGCGCCAGCAGCTTGGCCATGGACAGGGGCGAGCAGTACTTC. This translates into CASSLAMDRGEQYF.

This clonotype was observed at least ten times. V is TRBV6-1 and J is TRBJ2-1, with 7 bases that match TRBD2. The V and J ends lost 5 bases and 7 bases, in that order; junction bases with no gene match: 11. Germline assignment: CDR1 MNHNS and CDR2 SASEGT. The CDR3 length is 15 residues. Here the CDR3 DNA reads TGTGCCAGCAGTTATAGCGCTACTAGCGCAAATGAGCAGTTCTTC. It codes for CASSYSATSANEQFF.